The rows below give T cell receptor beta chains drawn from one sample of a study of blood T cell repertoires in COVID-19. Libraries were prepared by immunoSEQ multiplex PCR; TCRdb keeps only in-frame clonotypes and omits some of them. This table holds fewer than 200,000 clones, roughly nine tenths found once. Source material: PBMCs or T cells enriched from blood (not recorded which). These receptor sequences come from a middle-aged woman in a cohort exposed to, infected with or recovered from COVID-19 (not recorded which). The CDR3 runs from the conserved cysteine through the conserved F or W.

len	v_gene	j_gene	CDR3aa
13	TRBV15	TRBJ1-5	CATSRDGGKPQHF
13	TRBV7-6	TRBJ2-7	CASSLGGAHEQYF
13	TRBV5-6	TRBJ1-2	CASSAGAGDGYTF
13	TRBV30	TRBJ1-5	CAWSDQYNQPQHF
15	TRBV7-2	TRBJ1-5	CASSLSLTGDQPQHF
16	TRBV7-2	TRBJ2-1	CASSFAAGSGGYEQFF
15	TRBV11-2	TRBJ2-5	CASSRLTASQETQYF
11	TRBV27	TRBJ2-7	CASSWGREQYF
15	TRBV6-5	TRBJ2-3	CASSRTSSSTDTQYF
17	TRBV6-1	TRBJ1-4	CASSEAPGTPANEKLFF
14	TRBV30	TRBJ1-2	CAWRHTQGSYGYTF
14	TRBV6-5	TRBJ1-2	CASSRGQGMSGYTF
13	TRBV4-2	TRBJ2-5	CASSQDYAETQYF
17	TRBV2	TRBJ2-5	CASSGRGGQGDQETQYF
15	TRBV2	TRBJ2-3	CASRAGGGLTDTQYF
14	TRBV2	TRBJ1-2	CASTQTANYGGYTF
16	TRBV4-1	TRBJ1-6	CASSQQPGTDNSPLHF
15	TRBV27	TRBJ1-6	CASSLTGVANSPLHF
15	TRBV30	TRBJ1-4	CAWALGPGGNEKLFF
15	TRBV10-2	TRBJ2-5	CATRRASGYQETQYF
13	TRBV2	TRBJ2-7	CASSGDRGNEQYF
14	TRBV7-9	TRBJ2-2	CASSFPANTGELFF
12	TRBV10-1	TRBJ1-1	CASSQDSTEAFF
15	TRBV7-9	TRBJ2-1	CASSLRRGSYNEQFF
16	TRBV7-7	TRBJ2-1	CASSSRLAGGRVEQFF
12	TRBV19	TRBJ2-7	CATSDRANEQYF
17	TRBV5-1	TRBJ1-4	CASKLGGQVRGNEKLFF
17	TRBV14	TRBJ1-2	CASSQERYGRGPDGYTF
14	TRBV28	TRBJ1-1	CASSPPTENTEAFF
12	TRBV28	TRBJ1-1	CASSPINTEAFF
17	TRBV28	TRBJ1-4	CASSLKLGAYTNEKLFF
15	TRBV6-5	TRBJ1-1	CASSQSKTGVTEAFF
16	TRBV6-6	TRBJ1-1	CASGQGRPELNTEAFF
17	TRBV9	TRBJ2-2	CASSAATGAWSTGELFF
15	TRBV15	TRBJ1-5	CATSRDREANQPQHF
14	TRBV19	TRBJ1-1	CASNVGTGGTEAFF
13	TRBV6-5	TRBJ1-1	CASRRGLNTEAFF
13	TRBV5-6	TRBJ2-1	CASSLVQGDEQFF
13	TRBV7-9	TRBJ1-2	CASSFVAWKGYTF
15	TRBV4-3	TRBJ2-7	CASSDGTSGIYEQYF
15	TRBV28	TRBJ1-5	CASRTAGFSNQPQHF
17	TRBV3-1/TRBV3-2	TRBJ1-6	CASSQPPNRGGTSPLHF
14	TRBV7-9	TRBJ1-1	CASSPNRGTTEAFF
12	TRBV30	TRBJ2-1	CAWSNGNNEQFF
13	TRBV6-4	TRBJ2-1	CASSVEPYNEQFF
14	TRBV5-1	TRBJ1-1	CASSLTGPNTEAFF
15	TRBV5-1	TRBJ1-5	CASSPNGGANQPQHF
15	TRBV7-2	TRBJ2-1	CASSEVWRGENEQFF
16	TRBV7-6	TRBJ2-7	CASSLVSSGGTYEQYF
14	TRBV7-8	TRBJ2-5	CASSLAGERLSQYF
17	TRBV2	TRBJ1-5	CASSESRAQGGNQPQHF
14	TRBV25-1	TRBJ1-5	CASSPDSQHQPQHF
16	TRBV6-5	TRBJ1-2	CASSYTPRGGGSGYTF
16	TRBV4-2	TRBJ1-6	CASSQNRDSYNSPLHF
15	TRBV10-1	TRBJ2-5	CASSERREGLETQYF
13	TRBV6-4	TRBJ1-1	CASSESGVAEAFF
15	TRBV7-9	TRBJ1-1	CASSSGQAMNTEAFF
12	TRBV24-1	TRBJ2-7	CATRGQGYEQYF
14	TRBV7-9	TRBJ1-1	CASSSDTLGPEAFF
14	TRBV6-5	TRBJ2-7	CASSYGGASYEQYF